The 7 T cell receptor beta chains below all came from one sample that was sequenced in a study of OX40 agonist ivuxolimab in advanced cancers. Profiled with immunoSEQ multiplex PCR; TCRdb holds only in-frame clones, not every one. Of over 50,000 clones listed, over 90% are singletons. The specimen comprised CD4+ or CD8+ T cells sorted from blood, sampled in a trial of the OX40 agonist ivuxolimab. The receptors shown here come from an adult with an advanced solid tumor such as melanoma, head and neck, liver or kidney cancer.

This sequence joins TRBV7-2 and TRBJ2-7; 13 bases align to TRBD2. Germline V gene sequence: CDR1 SGHTA, CDR2 FQGNSA. Trimming took 5 bases from V and 2 from J; bases not matched to a gene: 3. The CDR3 totals 15 residues. The CDR3 sequence: CASSPTSGRPYEQYF. The CDR3 nucleotides read TGTGCCAGCAGCCCGACTAGCGGGAGGCCCTACGAGCAGTACTTC.

V and J are TRBV29-1 and TRBJ2-4; D not certain. The CDR3 covers 14 residues. V lost 2 bases and J lost 5, with 13 bases in between. The germline CDR1 and CDR2 sequences are SQVTM and ANQGSEA. The CDR3 loop is CSVEPYSKENIQYF. The CDR3 DNA sequence: TGCAGCGTTGAACCCTATAGTAAGGAAAACATTCAGTACTTC.

The chain links TRBV13 to TRBJ2-1; D might be TRBD2 (5 bases). Trimming left V 1 base short and J 10 bases short, with 17 bases between. CDR3 size: 15 residues. Germline V CDR1 and CDR2: PRHDT, FYEKMQ (reference sequence). The CDR3 region is CASSLADGNPWEQFF. The CDR3 DNA is TGTGCCAGCAGCTTAGCTGACGGGAATCCTTGGGAGCAGTTCTTC.

V usage is TRBV2 and J usage is TRBJ2-7; 7 bases map to TRBD2. The CDR3 contains 14 residues. V shed 3 bases and J 2 bases; nucleotides not matched to a gene: 4. CDR1 and CDR2 from the germline V gene are SNHLY and FYNNEI. In nucleotides, the CDR3 is TGTGCCAGCAGTGATCCAGGGAGGGCCTACGAGCAGTACTTC. It encodes CASSDPGRAYEQYF.

The chain employs TRBV6-1 and TRBJ2-3, with D possibly being TRBD2 (6 bases). Trimming removed 2 bases at V and 0 bases at J, with 9 bases between. The CDR3 is 15 residues long. Germline CDR1 is MNHNS and CDR2 is SASEGT. The CDR3 DNA reads TGTGCCAGCAGTGAAACGGGGGTTAGCACAGATACGCAGTATTTT. Translation gives CASSETGVSTDTQYF.

The V and J genes are TRBV2 and TRBJ1-2; tentative D call: TRBD1 (6 bases). Trimming took 8 bases from V and 4 from J, leaving 17 bases between them. This CDR3 has 14 residues. Germline-derived CDR1 and CDR2 are SNHLY and FYNNEI. This CDR3 reads CASSEGGQTYGYTF. CDR3 DNA: TGTGCCAGCTCGGAGGGGGGGCAAACCTATGGCTACACCTTC.

This chain links TRBV14 with TRBJ2-7, with D hard to call. Germline CDR1 SGHDN, CDR2 FVKESK. V shed 1 base and J shed 2 bases, with 9 bases lying between them. The CDR3 runs to 14 residues. The CDR3 bases are TGTGCCAGCAGCCAAGTAACGGCAGCCTACGAGCAGTACTTC. It is translated as CASSQVTAAYEQYF.